This T cell receptor beta chain came from a study of molecular identifiers for immune sequencing clone quantification. The wider study: Replicate RNA from 20,000 or 100,000 naive CD8 T cells formed five aliquots; four were sequenced.

Unmatched junction bases numbered 9, after V lost 2 bases and J lost 5 bases. CDR1 and CDR2 (germline): SQVTM, ANQGSEA. The CDR3 is made up of 15 amino acids. This clonotype was observed a few times. MiXCR was run by TCRdb on the PCR reads, yielding one entry per CDR3 protein. The profile shows approximately 320,000 distinct CDR3 sequences, over 20% of them singletons. This TCR derives from a human donor in good health. Some libraries in this study had Jurkat cell RNA spiked in. Sequencing was done on a sample of naive CD8+ T cells from blood, with Jurkat cell RNA spiked in. Subset here: FACS-sorted CD8+CD4-CCR7+CD45RA+ naive T cells. This chain connects TRBV29-1 to TRBJ1-5; 7 positions agree with TRBD1. CDR3 DNA sequence: TGCAGCGTTGAATTTGACAGGGAGTGGGATCAGCCCCAGCATTTT. This translates into CSVEFDREWDQPQHF.